The next 29 T cell receptor beta chains were all read from a single sample in a study of Ad26.COV2.S vaccination and SARS-CoV-2 variants. Some clones are missing from TCRdb's copy, which holds only in-frame ones; the method was immunoSEQ multiplex PCR. The sample contains under 500,000 clones, roughly 90% of which appear only once. Regarding treatment: around 19 received Ad26.COV2.S at low or high dose, single or two shots; 5 received placebo; per-sample allocation not given. Sampling took place 63 days after the first vaccine or placebo injection. This sample comprised peripheral blood, obtained in a trial of Ad26.COV2.S vaccine versus placebo. The receptors here all came from a person between 18 and 60 years old who received the Ad26.COV2.S COVID-19 vaccine or a placebo.

V is TRBV7-8 and J is TRBJ1-1; perhaps TRBD1 as D (5 bases). Trimming stripped 2 bases from V and 4 bases from J, with 23 bases between. The CDR3 runs to 18 residues. Germline V CDR1 and CDR2: SGHVS, FQNEAQ. CDR3 coding DNA: TGTGCCAGCAGCTTACGGCGTGCGGGGCAAGGATTGGGCACTGAAGCTTTCTTT. Protein: CASSLRRAGQGLGTEAFF. Together with reference TRBV7-8 and TRBJ1-1, the CDR3 gives the full variable domain: GAGVSQSPRYKVAKRGQDVALRCDPISGHVSLFWYQQALGQGPEFLTYFQNEAQLDKSGLPSDRFFAERPEGSVSTLKIQRTQQEDSAVYLCASSLRRAGQGLGTEAFFGQGTRLTVV.

The rearrangement links TRBV6-5 to TRBJ2-1, with 9 bases that match TRBD1. The CDR3 loop spans 15 amino acids. Germline values: CDR1 MNHEY, CDR2 SVGAGI. Unmatched junction bases numbered 5, after V lost 4 bases and J lost 4 bases. The CDR3 loop is CASSSPGTGYNEQFF. CDR3 bases: TGTGCCAGCAGTTCTCCCGGGACAGGGTACAATGAGCAGTTCTTC.

V and J are TRBV2 and TRBJ2-5, with a possible D match to TRBD2 (6 bases). The germline V and J ends were trimmed by 7 bases and 5 bases, with 14 bases remaining between them. Germline CDR1 reads SNHLY; CDR2 reads FYNNEI. The CDR3 has 13 residues. DNA of the CDR3: TGTGCCAGCACAGGTACTAGCTCTGAGACCCAGTACTTC. Protein: CASTGTSSETQYF.

This clone was detected only a few times. The chain has TRBV27 and TRBJ1-4; TRBD1 agrees at 12 bases. The junction had 16 bases not matched to a gene; V was cut back by 4 bases and J by 7 bases. The CDR3 consists of 19 residues. The germline V gene encodes CDR1 MNHEY and CDR2 SMNVEV (reference sequence). DNA for the CDR3: TGTGCCAGCAGTTCCTACCGGGACAGGGGGCCTATAGACTTTGAAAAACTGTTTTTT. Translating it yields CASSSYRDRGPIDFEKLFF.

This clone was recorded once. CDR3 coding DNA: TGTGCCAGCAGCGTTAGCGGGGGGCCCACCGGGGAGCTGTTTTTT. Protein sequence: CASSVSGGPTGELFF. The rearrangement links TRBV9 to TRBJ2-2; 10 nucleotides agree with TRBD2. CDR3 length: 15 amino acids. The V gene's germline CDR1 is SGDLS and CDR2 YYNGEE. Unmatched junction bases numbered 2, after V lost 2 bases and J lost 4 bases.

This clone was counted a single time. The V call is TRBV7-9, the J call TRBJ1-3; 7 bases are a match to TRBD1. V was clipped by 4 bases and J by 4 bases; unmatched bases: 4. Germline CDR1 SEHNR, CDR2 FQNEAQ (reference sequence). The CDR3 has 14 residues. In nucleotides, the CDR3 is TGTGCCAGCAGCTCACAGGGGTCAGGAAACACCATATATTTT. Translating gives CASSSQGSGNTIYF.

This clone has only one observation. This chain links TRBV7-2 with TRBJ2-3; D ambiguous. V was cut by 1 base and J by 1 base, with 6 bases left in between. Germline loops: CDR1 SGHTA, CDR2 FQGNSA. This CDR3 is 14 amino acids long. CDR3 region: CASSLEPRTDTQYF. In DNA, the CDR3 is TGTGCCAGCAGCTTAGAACCTCGCACAGATACGCAGTATTTT. The whole variable domain, filled in from reference TRBV7-2 and TRBJ2-3, reads GAGVSQSPSNKVTEKGKDVELRCDPISGHTALYWYRQSLGQGLEFLIYFQGNSAPDKSGLPSDRFSAERTGGSVSTLTIQRTQQEDSAVYLCASSLEPRTDTQYFGPGTRLTVL.

The chain carries TRBV14 and TRBJ1-2; tentatively, D is TRBD1 (6 bases). The ends were cut back, 2 bases at V and 2 bases at J, with 6 bases in the middle. Germline V CDR1 and CDR2: SGHDN, FVKESK. This CDR3 spans 13 amino acids. The CDR3 reads CASSQTGNYGYTF. In DNA form, the CDR3 reads TGTGCCAGCAGCCAAACAGGGAACTATGGCTACACCTTC.

The chain couples TRBV18 to TRBJ1-1; 12 bases map to TRBD1. The CDR3 has 18 amino acids. CDR1 and CDR2 (germline): KGHSH, LQKENI. V gave up 3 bases and J gave up 3 bases; unmatched junction bases: 11. As DNA, the CDR3 is TGTGCCAGCTCACCGCTTCCGGGACAGGGGGCGCCGGACACTGAAGCTTTCTTT. This translates into CASSPLPGQGAPDTEAFF.

The gene calls are TRBV12-3 or TRBV12-4 and TRBJ1-2; D perhaps matches TRBD1 (6 bases). CDR3 length: 11 residues. Deletions cut 6 bases from V and 6 bases from J, with 8 bases between. In DNA form, the CDR3 reads TGTGCCAGCAGCCCAGGGGATGGCTACACCTTC. Its protein is CASSPGDGYTF.

This clone is a singleton in its sample. CDR3 bases: TGTGCCAGCAGTTTCGCAGGGGGCGCCTCCTACGAGCAGTACTTC. Its translation is CASSFAGGASYEQYF. The rearrangement links TRBV6-5 to TRBJ2-7; 8 positions agree with TRBD1. The CDR3 loop spans 15 amino acids. With V trimmed by 4 bases and J by 0 bases, 5 bases remained unmatched. Per the germline V gene, CDR1 is MNHEY and CDR2 is SVGAGI.

This chain uses TRBV3-1 (or the pseudogene TRBV3-2) with TRBJ2-2, with 8 nucleotides matching TRBD1. The J segment lost 0 bases and the V segment lost 3 bases, leaving 6 bases of the junction unmatched. The CDR3 is made up of 17 amino acids. Germline-derived CDR1 and CDR2 are LGHDT and YNNKEL (reference sequence). The CDR3 spells CASSQDRVWANTGELFF. The CDR3 coding sequence is TGTGCCAGCAGCCAGGACAGGGTATGGGCGAACACCGGGGAGCTGTTTTTT.

The V gene is TRBV5-1, the J gene TRBJ2-2; D remains unclear. This CDR3 is 13 amino acids long. Germline CDR1 reads SGHRS; CDR2 reads YFSETQ. V gave up 6 bases and J gave up 3 bases, with 9 bases separating them. The CDR3 here is CASTRLDTGELFF. CDR3 bases: TGCGCCAGCACCCGGCTAGACACCGGGGAGCTGTTTTTT. Together with reference TRBV5-1 and TRBJ2-2, the CDR3 gives the full variable domain: KAGVTQTPRYLIKTRGQQVTLSCSPISGHRSVSWYQQTPGQGLQFLFEYFSETQRNKGNFPGRFSGRQFSNSRSEMNVSTLELGDSALYLCASTRLDTGELFFGEGSRLTVL.

The chain employs TRBV20-1 and TRBJ2-1; weak D call: TRBD2 (5 bases). Trimming cost V 3 bases and J 2 bases, with 8 bases left between them. Germline values: CDR1 DFQATT, CDR2 SNEGSKA (reference sequence). The length of the CDR3 is 13 residues. The CDR3 loop reads CSASSAAYNEQFF. The CDR3 coding sequence is TGCAGTGCTAGTTCAGCGGCCTACAATGAGCAGTTCTTC.

This sequence joins TRBV3-1 (or the pseudogene TRBV3-2) and TRBJ1-3; D possibly corresponds to TRBD1 (6 bases). Germline V gives CDR1 LGHDT, CDR2 YNNKEL (reference sequence). The CDR3 is made up of 16 amino acids. Trimming took 4 bases from V and 9 from J, leaving 22 bases between them. The CDR3 DNA follows: TGTGCCAGCAGCCCTAAGGGGTCAGGCCAAGGGGGCACCATATATTTT. Its translation is CASSPKGSGQGGTIYF.

The V and J genes are TRBV18 and TRBJ2-5; D is unresolved. V was cut by 1 base and J by 3 bases, with 9 bases left in between. The CDR3 runs 14 residues. Germline CDR1 and CDR2: KGHSH and LQKENI. CDR3 in DNA: TGTGCCAGCTCACCACGGACGGCTAAAGAGACCCAGTACTTC. Its protein product is CASSPRTAKETQYF.

V and J are TRBV10-2 and TRBJ2-7; 9 positions match TRBD2. Trimming took 6 bases from V and 0 from J; bases not matched to a gene: 12. The CDR3 totals 17 residues. CDR1 is WSHSY, CDR2 SAAADI, per germline. The CDR3 is CASSPLMAGGSSYEQYF. CDR3 DNA sequence: TGCGCCAGCAGCCCACTAATGGCGGGGGGGAGCTCCTACGAGCAGTACTTC.

The table lists this clone with a count of one. The chain combines TRBV3-1 (or the pseudogene TRBV3-2) with TRBJ2-1; D is perhaps TRBD2 (7 bases). Germline V gene lookup returns CDR1 LGHDT and CDR2 YNNKEL (reference sequence). V was cut by 0 bases and J by 3 bases, with 18 bases left in between. The CDR3 has 18 amino acids. The DNA of the CDR3 is TGTGCCAGCAGCCAAGATCGGAGGGGGGGATTAGTCTACAATGAGCAGTTCTTC. The encoded protein is CASSQDRRGGLVYNEQFF.

This clone is a singleton in its sample. The chain combines TRBV5-4 with TRBJ2-5, with D uncertain. V gave up 3 bases and J gave up 5 bases, with 14 bases separating them. The CDR3 spans 14 residues. Germline V gene lookup returns CDR1 SGHNT and CDR2 YYREEE (reference sequence). The CDR3 DNA follows: TGTGCCAGCAGCTCAAGAAGGTTCCGGGAGACCCAGTACTTC. As protein: CASSSRRFRETQYF. Complete variable domain (other parts from reference TRBV5-4 and TRBJ2-5): ETGVTQSPTHLIKTRGQQVTLRCSSQSGHNTVSWYQQALGQGPQFIFQYYREEENGRGNFPPRFSGLQFPNYSSELNVNALELDDSALYLCASSSRRFRETQYFGPGTRLLVL.

The V call is TRBV7-2, the J call TRBJ1-2; possibly TRBD1 for D (6 bases). CDR1 is SGHTA, CDR2 FQGNSA, per germline. V was trimmed by 4 bases and J by 5 bases, leaving 17 bases between them. The CDR3 extends over 15 amino acids. The CDR3 reads CASSYKPRGGYGYTF. Written as DNA, the CDR3 is TGTGCCAGCAGCTATAAACCCAGGGGTGGATATGGCTACACCTTC.

The chain couples TRBV5-5 to TRBJ2-7; possibly TRBD2 for D (6 bases). Germline V gene data show CDR1 as SGHKS and CDR2 as YYEKEE (reference sequence). The CDR3 totals 18 residues. Trimming shortened V by 4 bases and J by 0 bases, and 23 bases separated the two germline ends. DNA for the CDR3: TGTGCCAGCAGCGAACGGGTGCCGCGGGGCCCTAGCTCCTACGAGCAGTACTTC. It is translated as CASSERVPRGPSSYEQYF.

The gene calls are TRBV5-6 and TRBJ2-7, with 7 bases identical to TRBD1. After removal of 5 bases from V and 3 bases from J, the junction contained 8 bases not matched to a gene. CDR1 and CDR2 (germline): SGHDT, YYEEEE. The CDR3 runs 14 residues. The CDR3 region is CASRSRDRDYEQYF. The CDR3 DNA reads TGTGCCAGCAGAAGCCGGGACAGAGACTACGAGCAGTACTTC.

The chain has TRBV7-8 and TRBJ1-5, with D hard to call. The CDR3 covers 14 residues. The V gene lost 5 bases and the J gene lost 0 bases, with 8 bases spanning the gap. Germline CDR1 SGHVS, CDR2 FQNEAQ. The CDR3 region has the DNA TGTGCCAGCAGCCCAGGCGATAGCAATCAGCCCCAGCATTTT. It is translated as CASSPGDSNQPQHF.

This rearrangement joins TRBV27 to TRBJ2-7, with 8 bases identical to TRBD1. Germline trimming cut 0 bases from V and 6 bases from J; bases unmatched to any gene: 4. From germline, CDR1 is MNHEY and CDR2 SMNVEV (reference sequence). The length of the CDR3 is 14 residues. CDR3 bases: TGTGCCAGCAGTTTATCCGCAGGGGGCCTCGAGCAGTACTTC. Translated, it gives CASSLSAGGLEQYF.

This clone was observed once. The V call is TRBV7-2, the J call TRBJ2-7, with D possibly matching TRBD1 (6 bases). V was cut by 5 bases and J by 5 bases, with 13 bases left in between. CDR3 length equals 13 residues. In germline, CDR1 is SGHTA, CDR2 FQGNSA. CDR3 residues: CASSTHRANEQYF. For the CDR3, the DNA is TGTGCCAGCAGCACCCACAGGGCGAACGAGCAGTACTTC.

This chain links TRBV19 with TRBJ2-1; 9 bases align to TRBD2. V gave up 7 bases and J gave up 0 bases; unmatched junction bases: 7. Germline CDR1 reads LNHDA; CDR2 reads SQIVND (reference sequence). This CDR3 is 16 amino acids long. The CDR3 DNA is TGTGCCAGTACCCCCGCGGGGGGGAGCTCCTACAATGAGCAGTTCTTC. Its translation: CASTPAGGSSYNEQFF.

The CDR3, as DNA: TGTGCCAGCAGCCAAGATGCCGGGGGCCGATTGGTATACAATGAGCAGTTCTTC. It yields the protein CASSQDAGGRLVYNEQFF. The chain links TRBV14 to TRBJ2-1, with D perhaps assigned TRBD1 or TRBD2 (6 bases each). The CDR3 sequence is 18 residues long. The germline CDR1 and CDR2 sequences are SGHDN and FVKESK. With 0 bases removed from V and 4 bases from J, the gap between germline ends came to 19 bases.

The CDR3 is CASQDDNRQETQYF. CDR3 nucleotides: TGTGCCAGCCAAGACGATAATAGACAAGAGACCCAGTACTTC. The chain joins TRBV6-6 to TRBJ2-5; D remains ambiguous. Germline V gives CDR1 MNHNY, CDR2 SVGAGI (reference sequence). V gave up 8 bases and J gave up 2 bases, with 15 bases separating them. The CDR3 runs 14 residues.

A single count supports this clone. V is TRBV19 and J is TRBJ2-2; D unresolved. The CDR3 consists of 16 residues. Germline assignment: CDR1 LNHDA and CDR2 SQIVND (reference sequence). V gave up 1 base and J gave up 0 bases, with 9 bases separating them. CDR3 bases: TGTGCCAGTAGTATAGGGCAGACCACGAACACCGGGGAGCTGTTTTTT. Residues: CASSIGQTTNTGELFF.